Listed below are T cell receptor beta chains from one sample, sequenced in a study of shared clonotypes between healthy human individuals. Measured with immunoSEQ multiplex PCR; TCRdb has only the in-frame clones, and not every one. The sample includes roughly 640,000 clones, 95% to 98% of them seen just once. The sample was naive CD4+ T cells sorted from blood. Receptors were obtained from a woman aged 30 to 39 in good health. Each CDR3 is given with its conserved first and last residue. D genes are given only for firm matches. Clone size is shown for a subset of rows, as once, few, many or a class of expanded clone.

-	TRBV2	-	TRBJ2-2	TGTGCCAGCACCGAACCCCCGGGGGAGCTGTTTTTT	CASTEPPGELFF
TRBD2	TRBV7-9	-	TRBJ2-5	TGTGCCAGCAGCTTAAATAGCGGGAGAGTTGAGACCCAGTACTTC	CASSLNSGRVETQYF
-	TRBV28	-	TRBJ1-4	TGTGCCAGCAGTCCCCCGGGCAGGGAACGAGAAAAACTGTTTTTT	CASSPPGREREKLFF
-	TRBV5-4	-	TRBJ2-2	TGTGCCAGCAGCTTGACCGGCAGGAAGAGATTACTAACCGGGGAGCTGTTTTTT	CASSLTGRKRLLTGELFF
TRBD1	TRBV10-3	-	TRBJ2-7	TGTGCCATCGGGACAGGGACAACCTACGAGCAGTACTTC	CAIGTGTTYEQYF
-	TRBV11-3	-	TRBJ1-1	TGTGCCAGCAGCTTAGTGCCAGGGGACACTGAAGCTTTCTTT	CASSLVPGDTEAFF
-	TRBV9	once	TRBJ1-1	TGTGCCAGCAGCTATTCTGCAGGGGCGGGCACTGAAGCTTTCTTT	CASSYSAGAGTEAFF
-	TRBV7-2	-	TRBJ2-7	TGTGCCAGCAGCTTATGGAGCGAGCAGTACTTC	CASSLWSEQYF
-	TRBV27	-	TRBJ2-3	TGTGCCAGCAGTTTATCACCACGGGACTCCACAGATACGCAGTATTTT	CASSLSPRDSTDTQYF
-	TRBV19	-	TRBJ1-1	TGTGCCAGTAGTATCAATGGGGAGGTGGAAGCTTTCTTT	CASSINGEVEAFF
TRBD1	TRBV7-9	-	TRBJ2-5	TGTGCCAGCAGCCTGACAGGGGGTGGGGAAGAGACCCAGTACTTC	CASSLTGGGEETQYF
TRBD2	TRBV5-6	-	TRBJ2-3	TGTGCCAGCAGCCGGACTAGCGGGAGGGCCGGAACAGATACGCAGTATTTT	CASSRTSGRAGTDTQYF
-	TRBV7-9	once	TRBJ2-1	TGTGCCAGCAGCCTACGGGGTTCCTCCTACAATGAGCAGTTCTTC	CASSLRGSSYNEQFF
-	TRBV28	-	TRBJ2-2	TGTGCCACCATTCGGGGACAGAACACCGGGGAGCTGTTTTTT	CATIRGQNTGELFF
-	TRBV11-2	-	TRBJ2-1	TGTGCCAGCAGGATTACGGGGTTGGGACGAAACAATGAGCAGTTCTTC	CASRITGLGRNNEQFF
TRBD2	TRBV28	-	TRBJ2-7	TGTGCCAGCAGTTCCAGTAGCGGGAGCTACGAGCAGTACTTC	CASSSSSGSYEQYF
-	TRBV5-1	-	TRBJ2-1	TGCGCCAGCAATACCCCGGAGCACAATGAGCAGTTCTTC	CASNTPEHNEQFF
-	TRBV6-1	-	TRBJ1-2	TGTGCCAGCAGTGGATTGGACAGCTATGGCTACACCTTC	CASSGLDSYGYTF
TRBD1	TRBV7-7	-	TRBJ2-1	TGTGCCAGCAGCATGGACAGGGCCACTGAGCAGTTCTTC	CASSMDRATEQFF
-	TRBV5-4	-	TRBJ2-5	TGTGCCAGCAGCTCGAAGGGAGGGACCCAGTACTTC	CASSSKGGTQYF
-	TRBV4-1	-	TRBJ2-1	TGCGCCAGCAGCTTTACTGCAGGGTATGAGCAGTTCTTC	CASSFTAGYEQFF
TRBD2	TRBV10-3	-	TRBJ2-1	TGTGCCATCAGTGAGTCTAGCGGGAGATACAATGAGCAGTTCTTC	CAISESSGRYNEQFF
-	TRBV28	-	TRBJ1-5	TGTGCCAGCAGTACTCAGGGATTTAATCAGCCCCAGCATTTT	CASSTQGFNQPQHF
-	TRBV15	-	TRBJ2-5	TGTGCCACCAGCATCCCACCTAGGCGGATCCAGTACTTC	CATSIPPRRIQYF
-	TRBV5-6	-	TRBJ2-1	TGTGCCAGCAGTTATACCCGGACAGTAACTATGACCTACAATGAGCAGTTCTTC	CASSYTRTVTMTYNEQFF
-	TRBV9	-	TRBJ1-1	TGTGCCAGCAGCGTAGTCGTGGGGGGGACTGAAGCTTTCTTT	CASSVVVGGTEAFF
-	TRBV5-4	once	TRBJ2-2	TGTGCCAGCAGCTTGAAGGCGGGTTCTGGCGGGGAGCTGTTTTTT	CASSLKAGSGGELFF
-	TRBV5-1	-	TRBJ2-5	TGCGCCAGCAGCCCCACTCCAGGACATAGGGGGGGAGAGACCCAGTACTTC	CASSPTPGHRGGETQYF
-	TRBV6-5	-	TRBJ2-3	TGTGCCAGCAGCAGACAACAGAAGGCCACAGATACGCAGTATTTT	CASSRQQKATDTQYF
-	TRBV11-2	-	TRBJ2-3	TGTGCCAGCAGCACGCATAGGACTAGCACAGATACGCAGTATTTT	CASSTHRTSTDTQYF
-	TRBV5-8	-	TRBJ1-1	TGTGCCAGCAGCTTGGTACCAAGGGACACTGAAGCTTTCTTT	CASSLVPRDTEAFF
-	TRBV7-3	-	TRBJ2-1	TGTGCCAGCAGCCCCCGCGGGTCCCATGAGCAGTTCTTC	CASSPRGSHEQFF
TRBD2	TRBV5-1	-	TRBJ2-1	TGCGCCAGCAGCTTGGGTGGCGGGAGAAGCCATGAGCAGTTCTTC	CASSLGGGRSHEQFF
TRBD1	TRBV6-5	-	TRBJ2-3	TGTGCCAGCACCCTACAGGGGGCGCGAACAGATACGCAGTATTTT	CASTLQGARTDTQYF
TRBD1	TRBV6-4	-	TRBJ2-2	TGTGCCAGCAGAACGGGACAGGGGGATCCCGGGGAGCTGTTTTTT	CASRTGQGDPGELFF
-	TRBV18	-	TRBJ1-2	TGTGCCAGCTCACTCCCAGAGTATGGCTACACCTTC	CASSLPEYGYTF
TRBD1	TRBV6-5	-	TRBJ1-5	TGTGCCAGCAGGACCGACAGGGGCGGGGATCAGCCCCAGCATTTT	CASRTDRGGDQPQHF
TRBD1	TRBV5-1	-	TRBJ1-1	TGCGCCAGCAGCTTGGCGGCAGGGGGCCTCGTCCGTTCTGAAGCTTTCTTT	CASSLAAGGLVRSEAFF
-	TRBV7-8	-	TRBJ2-1	TGTGCCAGCAGGGGGTGGAAGGGGACGTTCAATGAGCAGTTCTTC	CASRGWKGTFNEQFF
-	TRBV19	-	TRBJ1-3	TGTGCCAGTAGTACCGCAGGGTTTACTGGAAACACCATATATTTT	CASSTAGFTGNTIYF
-	TRBV10-2	-	TRBJ2-7	TGCGCCAGCGTGCGGGCCGGCTCCTACGAGCAGTACTTC	CASVRAGSYEQYF
-	TRBV5-1	-	TRBJ2-7	TGCGCCAGCAGAGACATGGCGGGGGACACCTACGAGCAGTACTTC	CASRDMAGDTYEQYF
-	TRBV5-6	-	TRBJ2-7	TGTGCCAGCAGCTTGCGGGGTACCTCCTACGAGCAGTACTTC	CASSLRGTSYEQYF
-	TRBV7-9	-	TRBJ2-3	TGTGCCAGCTGGAGACTAGTTTCGCGCACAGATACGCAGTATTTT	CASWRLVSRTDTQYF
TRBD2	TRBV5-1	-	TRBJ2-5	TGCGCCAGCAGCTTTTTAGCGGGAGAGGGGGAGACCCAGTACTTC	CASSFLAGEGETQYF
TRBD2	TRBV4-2	once	TRBJ2-1	TGTGCCAGCAGCCTCGGGACTAGCGGGATCTACAATGAGCAGTTCTTC	CASSLGTSGIYNEQFF
TRBD2	TRBV6-6	-	TRBJ2-3	TGTGCCAGCACACCATGGCTAGCGGGGGCAGATACGCAGTATTTT	CASTPWLAGADTQYF
-	TRBV28	-	TRBJ2-2	TGTGCCAGCAGTTTGACGCATCCCGGGGAGCTGTTTTTT	CASSLTHPGELFF
-	TRBV30	-	TRBJ2-5	TGTGCCTTGGATTCTAGATACACACATAGGGCCAGGGAGACCCAGTACTTC	CALDSRYTHRARETQYF
-	TRBV5-5	-	TRBJ2-7	TGTGCCAGCAGCTTAAAGTTCACATACGACTACGAGCAGTACTTC	CASSLKFTYDYEQYF